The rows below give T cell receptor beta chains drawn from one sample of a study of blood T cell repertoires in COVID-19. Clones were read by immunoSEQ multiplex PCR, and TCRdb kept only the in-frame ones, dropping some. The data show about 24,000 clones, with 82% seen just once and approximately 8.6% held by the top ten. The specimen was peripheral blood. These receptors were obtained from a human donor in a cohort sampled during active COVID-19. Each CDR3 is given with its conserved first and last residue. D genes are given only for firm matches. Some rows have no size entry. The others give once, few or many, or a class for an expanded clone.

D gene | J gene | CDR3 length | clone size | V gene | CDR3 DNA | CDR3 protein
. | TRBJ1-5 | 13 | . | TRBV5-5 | TGTGCCAGCAGCTCAACCGGGGATGGGCCCCAGCATTTT | CASSSTGDGPQHF
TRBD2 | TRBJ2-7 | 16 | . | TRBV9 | TGTGCCAGCAGCGTAGGCGCGGGAGCCCTTTCCTACGAGCAGTACTTC | CASSVGAGALSYEQYF
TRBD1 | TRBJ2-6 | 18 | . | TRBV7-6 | TGTGCCAGCAGCTACCCGGGACAGGTCACCTCTGGGGCCAACGTCCTGACTTTC | CASSYPGQVTSGANVLTF
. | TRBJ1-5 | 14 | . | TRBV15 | TGTGCCACCAGCAGAGAACTAGCTGGCCAGCCCCAGCATTTT | CATSRELAGQPQHF
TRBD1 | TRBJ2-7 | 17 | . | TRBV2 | TGTGCCAGCAGTGTGGGGTTGGGGGGACAGGGGGCCGGCGAGCAGTACTTC | CASSVGLGGQGAGEQYF
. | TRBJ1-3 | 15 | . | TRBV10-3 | TGTGCCATCAGCAAAGACACAGGGTATGGAAACACCATATATTTT | CAISKDTGYGNTIYF
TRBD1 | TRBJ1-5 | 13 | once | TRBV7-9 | TGTGCCAGCAGTCAGGGGGGCAATCAGCCCCAGCATTTT | CASSQGGNQPQHF
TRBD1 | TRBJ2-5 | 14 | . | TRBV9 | TGTGCCAGCACCCTAGGACAGGGACAAGAGACCCAGTACTTC | CASTLGQGQETQYF
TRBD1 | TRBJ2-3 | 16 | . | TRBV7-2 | TGTGCCAGCAGCTTAGTTGGGACAGCCTTATCAGATACGCAGTATTTT | CASSLVGTALSDTQYF
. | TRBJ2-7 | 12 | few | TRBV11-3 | TGTGCCAGCATCGGCAGGGGCCACGAGCAGTACTTC | CASIGRGHEQYF
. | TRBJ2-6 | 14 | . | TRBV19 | TGTGCCAGTAGTCCTACCGCTGGGGCCAACGTCCTGACTTTC | CASSPTAGANVLTF
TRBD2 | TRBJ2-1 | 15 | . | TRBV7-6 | TGTGCCAGCAGCTACGGACTAGCGGGAGACAATGAGCAGTTCTTC | CASSYGLAGDNEQFF
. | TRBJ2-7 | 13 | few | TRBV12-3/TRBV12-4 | TGTGCCAGCAGCACAGGGAGCGGCCACGAGCAGTACTTC | CASSTGSGHEQYF
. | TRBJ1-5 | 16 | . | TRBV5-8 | TGTGCCAGCTCTTTTCCCACCGGATCAGGTTATCAGCCCCAGCATTTT | CASSFPTGSGYQPQHF
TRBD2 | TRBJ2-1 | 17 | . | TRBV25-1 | TGTGCCAGCAGTCCGGCGGTGACTAGCTCACCCCTTGGTGAGCAGTTCTTC | CASSPAVTSSPLGEQFF
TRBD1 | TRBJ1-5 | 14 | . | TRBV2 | TGTGCCAGCAGTGGACAGGGAGGCAATCAGCCCCAGCATTTT | CASSGQGGNQPQHF
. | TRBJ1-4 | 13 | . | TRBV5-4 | TGTGCCAGCAGCCTCGGCAGGGCCGAAAAACTGTTTTTT | CASSLGRAEKLFF
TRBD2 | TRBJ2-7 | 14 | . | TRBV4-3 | TGCGCCAGCAGCCAAGTTAGCGGGGGCTACGAGCAGTACTTC | CASSQVSGGYEQYF
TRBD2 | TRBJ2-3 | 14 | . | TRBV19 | TGTGCCAGTAGGGACGGGGGGGCCAAAGATACGCAGTATTTT | CASRDGGAKDTQYF
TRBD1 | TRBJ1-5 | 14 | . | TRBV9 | TGTGCCAGCAGCGTGGGGACAGATTATCAGCCCCAGCATTTT | CASSVGTDYQPQHF
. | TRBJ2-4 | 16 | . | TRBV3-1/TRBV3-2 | TGTGCCAGCAGTCACACCTCGATGAGGGCCAAAAACATTCAGTACTTC | CASSHTSMRAKNIQYF
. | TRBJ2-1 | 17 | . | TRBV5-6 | TGTGCCAGCAGCCCGGGGGTGGCCGATAGGTCCTACAATGAGCAGTTCTTC | CASSPGVADRSYNEQFF
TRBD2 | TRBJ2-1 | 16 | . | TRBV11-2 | TGTGCCAGCAGCTTACTAGCGGGGGGCTCCTACAATGAGCAGTTCTTC | CASSLLAGGSYNEQFF
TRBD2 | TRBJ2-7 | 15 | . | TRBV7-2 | TGTGCCAGCAGCTTGGGGACTAGCGGGTCCTACGAGCAGTACTTC | CASSLGTSGSYEQYF
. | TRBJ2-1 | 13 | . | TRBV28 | TGTGCCAGCAGTTTAGGGCCGATCAATGAGCAGTTCTTC | CASSLGPINEQFF
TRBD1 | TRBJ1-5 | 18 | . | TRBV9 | TGTGCCAGCAGCCCCCCAAAGGCCGACAGGGAAAGCAATCAGCCCCAGCATTTT | CASSPPKADRESNQPQHF
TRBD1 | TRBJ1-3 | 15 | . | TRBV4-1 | TGCGCCAGCAGTCCGACAGGGAGGTTTGGAAACACCATATATTTT | CASSPTGRFGNTIYF
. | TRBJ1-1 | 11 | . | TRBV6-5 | TGTGCCAGCAGCAGGAGCGGTGAAGCTTTCTTT | CASSRSGEAFF
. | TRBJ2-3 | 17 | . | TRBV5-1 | TGCGCCAGCAGCCCCGCTTGGGTAGCCCTGTCCACAGATACGCAGTATTTT | CASSPAWVALSTDTQYF
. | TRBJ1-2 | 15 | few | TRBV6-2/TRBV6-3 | TGTGCCAGCAGTTACATGGTCACCGCGAACTATGGCTACACCTTC | CASSYMVTANYGYTF
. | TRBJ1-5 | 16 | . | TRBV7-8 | TGTGCCAGCAGCTCTCAACTAATCCTCAAGGAACAGCCCCAGCATTTT | CASSSQLILKEQPQHF
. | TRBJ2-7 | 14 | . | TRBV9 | TGTGCCAGCAGCCCCCGCGTGGGCGCCTACGAGCAGTACTTC | CASSPRVGAYEQYF
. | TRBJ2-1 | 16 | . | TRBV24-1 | TGTGCCACCAGTGATTCGGGCGGGGCTAAATCAAATGAGCAGTTCTTC | CATSDSGGAKSNEQFF
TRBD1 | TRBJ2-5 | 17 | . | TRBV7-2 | TGTGCCAGCAGCTTAAGCATGGACAGGCCTTTCCAAGAGACCCAGTACTTC | CASSLSMDRPFQETQYF
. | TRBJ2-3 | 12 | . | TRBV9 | TGTGCCAGCAATGAGGGGGCAGATACGCAGTATTTT | CASNEGADTQYF
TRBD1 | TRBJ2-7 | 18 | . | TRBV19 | TGTGCCAGTAGTATATCCGACCGAGGGGGACAGGGCTCCTACGAGCAGTACTTC | CASSISDRGGQGSYEQYF
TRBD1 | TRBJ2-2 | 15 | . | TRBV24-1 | TGTGCCACCGGGGGCAACAGGGGCGGCACCGGGGAGCTGTTTTTT | CATGGNRGGTGELFF
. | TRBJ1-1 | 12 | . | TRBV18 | TGTGCCAGCTCACCACTGCAGGGTGAAGCTTTCTTT | CASSPLQGEAFF
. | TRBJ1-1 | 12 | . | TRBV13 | TGTGCCAGCAGCTTGCACGACAGTGAAGCTTTCTTT | CASSLHDSEAFF
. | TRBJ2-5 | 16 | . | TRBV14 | TGTGCCAGCAGCCACGGCGGGGCCGGATTTGGAGAGACCCAGTACTTC | CASSHGGAGFGETQYF
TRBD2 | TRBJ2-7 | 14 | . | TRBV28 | TGTGCCAGCAGCCTTAGCGGGATGAAAAGCGAGCAGTACTTC | CASSLSGMKSEQYF
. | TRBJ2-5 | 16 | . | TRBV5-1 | TGCGCCAGCAGCTTGCGGGGGAGGAGTGTTGTAGAGACCCAGTACTTC | CASSLRGRSVVETQYF